The T cell receptor (beta chain) under discussion was sequenced for a study of blood T cell repertoires in COVID-19. For the study at large: Acute-phase and convalescent COVID-19 samples originated in the United States, Italy and Spain. The cDNA or gDNA used as material had been derived from T cells, B-cell-depleted T cells, or PBMCs.

Per the original data handling: Estimated nucleated cell counts came from reference gene primer amplification. Using immunoSEQ multiplex PCR, the repertoire was profiled, and TCRdb retains in-frame clones only, with some absent. V and J calls and clone size are copied from that table; D and trimming were computed from the DNA. The data show 150,000 to 200,000 clones, 80% to 90% seen once. J gave up 6 bases and V 5 bases, and 12 bases lay outside the gene matches. Germline V gene sequence: CDR1 SEHNR, CDR2 FQNEAQ (reference sequence). This CDR3 region has 15 residues. This receptor was obtained from a man aged 60 to 75 with acute or convalescent COVID-19. This chain uses TRBV7-9 with TRBJ2-7; 8 positions agree with TRBD1. Sequences were obtained from peripheral blood. DNA for the CDR3: TGTGCCAGCAGCCCAGGGGGCGGAGGATTGGGCGAGCAGTACTTC. This translates into CASSPGGGGLGEQYF.